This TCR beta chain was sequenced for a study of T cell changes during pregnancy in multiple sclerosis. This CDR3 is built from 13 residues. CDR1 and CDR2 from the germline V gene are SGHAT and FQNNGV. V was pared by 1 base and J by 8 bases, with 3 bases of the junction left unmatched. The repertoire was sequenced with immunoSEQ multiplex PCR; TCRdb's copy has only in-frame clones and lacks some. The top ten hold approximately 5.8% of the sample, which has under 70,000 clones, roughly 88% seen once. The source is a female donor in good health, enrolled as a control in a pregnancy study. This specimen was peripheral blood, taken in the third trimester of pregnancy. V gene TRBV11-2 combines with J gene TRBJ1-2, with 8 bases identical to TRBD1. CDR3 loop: CASSLVTGGGYTF. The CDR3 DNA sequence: TGTGCCAGCAGCTTAGTAACAGGGGGGGGCTACACCTTC.